This T cell receptor beta chain came from a study of technical replicates of blood from a handful of donors. This table comes from immunoSEQ multiplex PCR, and its TCRdb copy is limited to in-frame clones, with some not included. The sample includes some 14,000 clones, over 80% seen only once; the top ten take roughly an eighth. Germline V CDR1 and CDR2: SNHLY, FYNNEI. The CDR3 extends over 16 amino acids. V dropped 6 bases and J dropped 0 bases, with 17 bases sitting between them. The chain uses TRBV2 and TRBJ2-5; weak D call: TRBD1 (6 bases). Sequences were obtained from PBMCs. This clonotype originated in a human donor in good health. The CDR3 DNA follows: TGTGCCAGCAGCGGGACGGGACACCTGTACCAAGAGACCCAGTACTTC. Its protein product is CASSGTGHLYQETQYF.